These 3 T cell receptor beta chains originate from one sample sequenced in a study of T cell responses to AZD1222 COVID-19 vaccine. Libraries were prepared by immunoSEQ multiplex PCR; TCRdb keeps only in-frame clonotypes and omits some of them. The sample has 95,000 to 150,000 clones, roughly nine tenths seen once. The sequencing here drew on peripheral blood, taken on day 0 of AZD1222 vaccination. All receptors come from an adult in good health.

The chain employs TRBV6-5 and TRBJ1-1, with a tentative D call TRBD1 (5 bases). V was shortened by 5 bases and J by 6 bases, with 10 bases between the two germline ends. The length of the CDR3 is 12 residues. Germline V gives CDR1 MNHEY, CDR2 SVGAGI. The CDR3 DNA reads as TGTGCCAGCAGTAGCCAGGGCGCTGAAGCTTTCTTT. Amino acids: CASSSQGAEAFF.

The chain carries TRBV19 and TRBJ2-2; 7 positions agree with TRBD2. The CDR3 spans 14 residues. Trimming at V came to 3 bases and at J to 7 bases, leaving 5 bases not matched to a gene. CDR1 and CDR2 (germline): LNHDA, SQIVND (reference sequence). The CDR3 sequence is CASSMQGGNGELFF. Written as DNA, the CDR3 is TGTGCCAGTAGTATGCAGGGAGGGAACGGGGAGCTGTTTTTT.

The chain carries TRBV4-3 and TRBJ2-7; a possible D gene is TRBD1 (6 bases). V was clipped by 1 base and J by 3 bases, with 10 bases between them. The CDR3 contains 14 residues. Per germline, CDR1 LGHNA and CDR2 YSLEER. CDR3 sequence (DNA): TGCGCCAGCAGCCAAGGTGGCAGGGGCTACGAGCAGTACTTC. Protein sequence: CASSQGGRGYEQYF.